This TCR beta chain stems from a study of human thymus T cells. Study-level results: Across thymic and blood repertoires, the usage of V and J genes appeared to be biased. Related reports documented highly overlapping thymic repertoires among unrelated individuals.

Only in-frame clones appear in the TCRdb table, and some are missing; sequencing was by immunoSEQ multiplex PCR. Among some 120,000 clones listed, about 95% were seen once. The length of the CDR3 is 15 residues. CDR1 is LNHDA and CDR2 is SQIVND in the germline V gene (reference sequence). With V trimmed by 5 bases and J by 4 bases, 9 bases remained unmatched. Points on this clone: Antigen specificity is unknown.

Resections from corrective heart surgery supplied the thymus tissue. This chain uses TRBV19 with TRBJ1-2; 8 nucleotides align to TRBD1. The clonotype was recovered from a boy under two years old with a congenital heart defect but otherwise immunologically healthy. The sample consisted of thymus tissue. The CDR3 is CASSFTPDRGYGYTF. The CDR3 DNA is TGTGCCAGTAGTTTCACTCCAGACAGGGGCTATGGCTACACCTTC.